The 17 T cell receptor beta chains reported below all come from one sample, sequenced in a study of cytomegalovirus exposure and HLA in healthy donors. Amplification used 60 Vbeta primers and 13 Jbeta primers. Measured with immunoSEQ multiplex PCR; TCRdb has only the in-frame clones, and not every one. The sample lists 150,000 to 200,000 clones, approximately 59% seen once, with around 3% in the top ten. The sequencing sample was made of PBMCs. The receptors derive from a man between 40 and 49 years old in good health and CMV-seronegative.

This CDR3 reads CASSQSLRRGKLNSLEQYF. CDR3 coding DNA: TGCGCCAGCAGTCAATCCCTCCGCCGGGGGAAACTAAATTCCCTCGAGCAGTACTTC. The chain has TRBV23-1 and TRBJ2-7, with D possibly TRBD2 on 6 matching bases. TRBV23-1 falls under the ORF class, with uncertain function. The CDR3 loop spans 19 amino acids. V shed 0 bases and J shed 6 bases, with 27 bases lying between them.

This clone was observed many times. This chain uses TRBV5-6 with TRBJ2-7; 10 positions match TRBD2. This CDR3 has 13 amino acids. CDR1 and CDR2 from the germline V gene are SGHDT and YYEEEE. V was clipped by 4 bases and J by 6 bases; unmatched bases: 4. CDR3 residues: CASSPSGRGEQYF. The CDR3, as DNA: TGTGCCAGCAGCCCTAGCGGGAGAGGCGAGCAGTACTTC.

This chain links TRBV14 with TRBJ2-3, with TRBD2 identical over 8 bases. Germline V gene lookup returns CDR1 SGHDN and CDR2 FVKESK. The J segment lost 5 bases and the V segment lost 5 bases, leaving 6 bases of the junction unmatched. The CDR3 contains 14 residues. The CDR3 bases are TGTGCCAGCAGCGTAGCGGGGACCAGAGATACGCAGTATTTT. Protein sequence: CASSVAGTRDTQYF.

For this clone: Germline is not matched at one junction end, which may reflect a read error. Other DNA sequences within the sample encode an identical CDR3. This chain connects TRBV6-5 to TRBJ1-2; D call uncertain. Germline values: CDR1 MNHEY, CDR2 SVGAGI. The CDR3 spans 15 residues. The CDR3 protein is CASSYSRSGGYGYTF. In nucleotides, the CDR3 is TGTGCCAGCAGTTACTCGAGGAGCGGCGGCTATGGTTACACCTTC.

Notes on this clone: One end of the junction does not line up with germline, which may come from a read error. The sample carries other DNA sequences with the same CDR3. V and J are TRBV10-2 and TRBJ2-2; 11 bases align to TRBD2. The CDR3 runs 16 residues. The germline CDR1 and CDR2 sequences are WSHSY and SAAADI. Written as DNA, the CDR3 is TGCGCCAGCAGCTCCGGGACTAGCGGAAAAACCGGGGAGCTGTTCTTT. Amino acids: CASSSGTSGKTGELFF.

This sequence joins TRBV7-9 and TRBJ2-4; 10 bases are shared with TRBD1. Germline CDR1 SEHNR, CDR2 FQNEAQ (reference sequence). V was clipped by 1 base and J by 1 base; unmatched bases: 7. The CDR3 is 18 amino acids. CDR3: CASSLVIPGQGAKNIQYF. CDR3 bases: TGTGCCAGCAGCTTAGTTATCCCGGGACAGGGGGCCAAAAACATTCAGTACTTC.

This chain joins TRBV5-6 and TRBJ1-1; 7 bases map to TRBD1. Germline values: CDR1 SGHDT, CDR2 YYEEEE. The CDR3 covers 17 residues. Trimming at V came to 5 bases and at J to 0 bases, leaving 13 bases not matched to a gene. CDR3 in amino acids: CASSYWRDSPVNTEAFF. In DNA form, the CDR3 reads TGTGCCAGCAGTTACTGGCGGGACAGCCCTGTGAACACTGAAGCTTTCTTT.

CDR3 in amino acids: CASSLAVGSGPQHF. Written as DNA, the CDR3 is TGCGCCAGCAGCTTGGCTGTTGGGTCAGGGCCCCAGCATTTT. This chain uses TRBV5-1 with TRBJ1-5; unclear D gene. Germline V CDR1 and CDR2: SGHRS, YFSETQ. The CDR3 contains 14 residues. Trimming cost V 0 bases and J 9 bases, with 13 bases left between them.

The chain carries TRBV30 and TRBJ1-2; a possible D gene is TRBD1 (5 bases). The CDR3 is made up of 15 amino acids. CDR1 is GTSNPN, CDR2 SVGIG, per germline (reference sequence). Trimming removed 2 bases from V and 3 bases from J, with 16 bases in between. CDR3 amino acids: CAWSTGSSWDYGYTF. The CDR3 DNA reads TGTGCCTGGAGTACAGGCTCCTCCTGGGACTATGGCTACACCTTC.

A few counts support this clone. For the CDR3, the DNA is TGTGCCAGCAGTTCGAGCGGGGGGGGCACCGGGGAGCTGTTTTTT. It specifies CASSSSGGGTGELFF. The chain uses TRBV6-6 and TRBJ2-2; TRBD2 matches 10 bases. Germline CDR1 and CDR2: MNHNY and SVGAGI (reference sequence). CDR3 length equals 15 residues. The trim removed 4 bases at V and 4 bases at J, leaving 3 bases unmatched.

This clone has only a few counts. The gene calls are TRBV5-5 and TRBJ2-7; perhaps TRBD2 as D (6 bases). The germline CDR1 and CDR2 sequences are SGHKS and YYEKEE (reference sequence). This CDR3 has 16 amino acids. Trimming pared 0 bases from V and 0 bases from J, leaving 13 bases between. The CDR3 loop is CASSLDQRASSYEQYF. CDR3 in DNA: TGTGCCAGCAGCTTGGACCAGCGGGCCAGCTCCTACGAGCAGTACTTC.

The V and J genes are TRBV19 and TRBJ2-1; 11 positions agree with TRBD1. Germline V gene sequence: CDR1 LNHDA, CDR2 SQIVND (reference sequence). There are 16 residues in the CDR3. V was clipped by 6 bases and J by 7 bases; unmatched bases: 11. This chain's CDR3 is CASSRGLDRGPNEQFF. CDR3 coding DNA: TGTGCCAGTAGCCGGGGTCTGGACAGGGGGCCAAATGAGCAGTTCTTC.

The V and J genes are TRBV7-6 and TRBJ2-2; 10 nucleotides line up with TRBD2. The CDR3 consists of 16 residues. V trimming: 5 bases; J trimming: 5 bases; junction bases outside the gene matches: 8. The V gene's germline CDR1 is SGHVS and CDR2 FNYEAQ. The CDR3 nucleotides read TGTGCCAGCAGCGCATCTAGCGGGAGAGGGACCGGGGAGCTGTTTTTT. Translating gives CASSASSGRGTGELFF. Full variable domain (missing parts from reference TRBV7-6 and TRBJ2-2): GAGVSQSPRYKVTKRGQDVALRCDPISGHVSLYWYRQALGQGPEFLTYFNYEAQQDKSGLPNDRFSAERPEGSISTLTIQRTEQRDSAMYRCASSASSGRGTGELFFGEGSRLTVL.

This chain joins TRBV6-5 and TRBJ1-4; D not certain. This CDR3 contains 11 residues. Looked up from germline, CDR1 is MNHEY and CDR2 is SVGAGI. In DNA, the CDR3 is TGTGCAACCGGGAGGGATGAAAAACTGTTTTTT. The encoded protein is CATGRDEKLFF.

This rearrangement joins TRBV27 to TRBJ1-4; D may be TRBD1 (6 bases). With 8 bases removed from V and 8 bases from J, the gap between germline ends came to 18 bases. The germline V gene encodes CDR1 MNHEY and CDR2 SMNVEV (reference sequence). The CDR3 sequence is 14 residues long. DNA of the CDR3: TGTGCCAGCGGCCTCAGGGGAGTGTGGGAAAAACTGTTTTTT. Its protein is CASGLRGVWEKLFF.

The chain recombines TRBV27 with TRBJ1-6; D is perhaps TRBD1 (5 bases). The CDR3 runs to 15 residues. Trimming took 6 bases from V and 7 from J, leaving 16 bases between them. Germline values: CDR1 MNHEY, CDR2 SMNVEV (reference sequence). Written as DNA, the CDR3 is TGTGCCAGCAGGGGGCGGGGGTTGGAGAATTCACCCCTCCACTTT. This translates into CASRGRGLENSPLHF.

There are a few counts of this clone. This sample includes further DNA sequences coding for the same CDR3. The V gene is TRBV4-3, the J gene TRBJ2-2; a possible D gene is TRBD1 (6 bases). Looked up from germline, CDR1 is LGHNA and CDR2 is YSLEER. The V end was cut by 0 bases, the J end by 4 bases, with 6 bases between. CDR3 size: 14 residues. Here the CDR3 DNA reads TGCGCCAGCAGCCAAGACAGGGGCACCGGGGAGCTGTTTTTT. Its translation: CASSQDRGTGELFF.